These 24 T cell receptor beta chains were sequenced from one sample in a study of T cell responses to AZD1222 COVID-19 vaccine. Using immunoSEQ multiplex PCR, the repertoire was profiled, and TCRdb retains in-frame clones only, with some absent. Altogether tens of thousands of clones are present, 92% being singletons, with the ten largest covering about 5%. The starting material was peripheral blood, obtained on day 0 of AZD1222 vaccination. The receptors shown here come from an adult in good health.

The chain carries TRBV28 and TRBJ2-5; tentative D call: TRBD1 (5 bases). Per the germline V gene, CDR1 is MDHEN and CDR2 is SYDVKM. The CDR3 consists of 12 residues. The germline V and J ends were trimmed by 7 bases and 4 bases, with 10 bases remaining between them. The CDR3 DNA reads TGTGCCAGCAACTCAGGGTCAGAGACCCAGTACTTC. Its translation is CASNSGSETQYF.

This clone was seen a few times. V is TRBV7-2 and J is TRBJ2-7; possible D gene TRBD2, 5 bases. Per germline, CDR1 SGHTA and CDR2 FQGNSA. V dropped 0 bases and J dropped 3 bases, with 12 bases sitting between them. The CDR3 loop spans 15 amino acids. The CDR3 nucleotides read TGTGCCAGCAGCTTAGCGCGGTCGGGGAACTACGAGCAGTACTTC. This translates into CASSLARSGNYEQYF.

This rearrangement joins TRBV6-6 to TRBJ2-1; 8 bases match TRBD2. The V gene end was trimmed by 6 bases and the J gene end by 14 bases; junction bases not matched to a gene: 6. CDR3 length equals 11 residues. Germline values: CDR1 MNHNY, CDR2 SVGAGI (reference sequence). The CDR3 spells CASRGAGVKFF. DNA of the CDR3: TGTGCCAGCAGGGGAGCGGGAGTCAAGTTCTTC.

The rearrangement joins TRBV3-1 (or the pseudogene TRBV3-2) to TRBJ1-5; D perhaps matches TRBD1 (6 bases). Germline CDR1 and CDR2: LGHDT and YNNKEL (reference sequence). Trimming left V 2 bases short and J 5 bases short, with 10 bases between. The CDR3 has 14 residues. The CDR3 nucleotides are TGTGCCAGCAGCCAAAGGGGGAGGGATCAGCCCCAGCATTTT. Its protein is CASSQRGRDQPQHF.

This chain joins TRBV9 and TRBJ2-3, with TRBD2 as a possible D gene (5 bases). This CDR3 contains 14 residues. Germline CDR1 and CDR2: SGDLS and YYNGEE. Trimming stripped 6 bases from V and 5 bases from J, with 16 bases between. For the CDR3, the DNA is TGTGCCAGCACCCCGGGTCTAGCTTTAGATACGCAGTATTTT. This gives the protein CASTPGLALDTQYF.

The chain couples TRBV2 to TRBJ2-5; the D gene is possibly TRBD2 (6 bases). Trimming shortened V by 3 bases and J by 3 bases, and 11 bases separated the two germline ends. Per germline, CDR1 SNHLY and CDR2 FYNNEI. The CDR3 has 14 residues. CDR3: CASSEGLRKETQYF. DNA of the CDR3: TGTGCCAGCAGTGAGGGACTGCGGAAAGAGACCCAGTACTTC.

The chain is built from TRBV3-1 (or the pseudogene TRBV3-2) and TRBJ1-5; 7 nucleotides match TRBD1. With 5 bases clipped from V and 6 bases from J, the junction kept 10 bases outside the gene matches. Germline CDR1 LGHDT, CDR2 YNNKEL (reference sequence). This CDR3 is built from 15 residues. The CDR3 nucleotides read TGTGCCAGCAGCGCCGGGACAGCCTCAATTCAGCCCCAGCATTTT. It translates to CASSAGTASIQPQHF.

This clone has only one observation. V usage is TRBV14 and J usage is TRBJ2-7, with D unclear. The CDR3 contains 15 residues. From germline, CDR1 is SGHDN and CDR2 FVKESK. The V end was cut by 0 bases, the J end by 3 bases, with 12 bases between. This chain's CDR3 is CASSQETSQLYEQYF. CDR3 nucleotide sequence: TGTGCCAGCAGCCAAGAAACGAGCCAACTCTACGAGCAGTACTTC. The entire variable domain, with the rest obtained from reference TRBV14 and TRBJ2-7, is as follows: EAGVTQFPSHSVIEKGQTVTLRCDPISGHDNLYWYRRVMGKEIKFLLHFVKESKQDESGMPNNRFLAERTGGTYSTLKVQPAELEDSGVYFCASSQETSQLYEQYFGPGTRLTVT.

The CDR3 region is CASKGTGQETQYF. The CDR3 bases are TGTGCCAGCAAGGGGACAGGCCAAGAGACCCAGTACTTC. The rearrangement uses TRBV28 and TRBJ2-5; TRBD1 matches 8 bases. The ends lost 7 bases at V and 1 base at J; junction bases unmatched: 2. The V gene's germline CDR1 is MDHEN and CDR2 SYDVKM. The CDR3 contains 13 residues.

V usage is TRBV28 and J usage is TRBJ2-7; possible D gene TRBD1, 6 bases. Trimming took 4 bases from V and 5 from J, leaving 21 bases between them. The length of the CDR3 is 16 residues. Germline values: CDR1 MDHEN, CDR2 SYDVKM. As DNA, the CDR3 is TGTGCCAGCAGTTCTCAACAGGGCCCCCTTTGGGACGAGCAGTACTTC. This codes for CASSSQQGPLWDEQYF.

V gene TRBV28 combines with J gene TRBJ1-5; no clear D gene. Per germline, CDR1 MDHEN and CDR2 SYDVKM. This CDR3 has 19 residues. With 5 bases removed from V and 1 base from J, the gap between germline ends came to 24 bases. The CDR3 protein is CASSPADVVRVPSNQPQHF. For the CDR3, the DNA is TGTGCCAGCAGTCCGGCGGATGTTGTTAGGGTTCCAAGCAATCAGCCCCAGCATTTT.

The genes are TRBV28 and TRBJ1-5, with no clear D. The germline gives CDR1 MDHEN, CDR2 SYDVKM. The V gene lost 7 bases and the J gene lost 6 bases, with 25 bases spanning the gap. This CDR3 has 17 amino acids. Here the CDR3 reads CASNGVFPFSAGQPQHF. In nucleotides, the CDR3 is TGTGCCAGCAACGGGGTATTTCCATTTTCGGCCGGTCAGCCCCAGCATTTT.

J is TRBJ1-2 and V is TRBV3-1 (or the pseudogene TRBV3-2), with D unresolved. V was cut by 2 bases and J by 6 bases, with 7 bases left in between. Germline lookup yields CDR1 LGHDT and CDR2 YNNKEL (reference sequence). CDR3 length equals 12 residues. CDR3 sequence: CASSQTADGYTF. The CDR3 coding sequence is TGTGCCAGCAGCCAAACTGCGGATGGCTACACCTTC.

The V and J genes are TRBV5-1 and TRBJ2-2; no firm D call. The germline V gene encodes CDR1 SGHRS and CDR2 YFSETQ. The CDR3 runs 14 residues. The V end was cut by 4 bases, the J end by 6 bases, with 13 bases between. The CDR3 DNA follows: TGCGCCAGCAGCGGGGAAGACTTGTCCGGGGAGCTGTTTTTT. This codes for CASSGEDLSGELFF.

The chain uses TRBV6-5 and TRBJ2-1; 9 nucleotides match TRBD1. J was trimmed by 2 bases and V by 6 bases; bases with no gene match: 2. This CDR3 is built from 14 residues. Germline CDR1 is MNHEY and CDR2 is SVGAGI. The CDR3 sequence is CASSWDRAYNEQFF. The CDR3 DNA reads TGTGCCAGCAGCTGGGACAGGGCCTACAATGAGCAGTTCTTC.

The CDR3 DNA is TGTGCCAGCAGTTATTTTTTGGGACAGCTCTCTGGGGCCAACGTCCTGACTTTC. Encoded protein: CASSYFLGQLSGANVLTF. The chain employs TRBV6-2 or TRBV6-3 and TRBJ2-6, with 7 nucleotides matching TRBD1. Germline-derived CDR1 and CDR2 are MNHEY and SVGEGT. Trimming removed 3 bases from V and 0 bases from J; junction bases left unmatched: 8. CDR3 size: 18 residues.

This chain connects TRBV2 to TRBJ1-4; D ambiguous. Germline loops: CDR1 SNHLY, CDR2 FYNNEI. V was shortened by 6 bases and J by 5 bases, with 13 bases between the two germline ends. The CDR3 has 14 amino acids. CDR3: CASSLSDGNEKLFF. CDR3 in DNA: TGTGCCAGCAGCCTAAGCGACGGGAATGAAAAACTGTTTTTT.

J is TRBJ2-3 and V is TRBV7-3; no reliable D call. This CDR3 has 13 amino acids. With 3 bases removed from V and 10 bases from J, the gap between germline ends came to 14 bases. Per germline, CDR1 SGHTA and CDR2 FQGTGA. The CDR3 region is CASSFDRAGSQYF. DNA for the CDR3: TGTGCCAGCAGCTTCGATCGGGCAGGATCGCAGTATTTT.

This clone was recorded once. This rearrangement joins TRBV11-3 to TRBJ2-1; 9 bases align to TRBD1. V lost 4 bases and J lost 5; bases outside the gene matches: 6. CDR3 length equals 15 residues. The germline gives CDR1 SGHNT, CDR2 YENEEA. The CDR3 is CASSYQGQGNNEQFF. As DNA, the CDR3 is TGTGCCAGCAGCTATCAGGGACAGGGCAACAATGAGCAGTTCTTC.

V is TRBV6-2 or TRBV6-3 and J is TRBJ2-7; D gene unclear. V lost 5 bases and J lost 3, with 8 bases in between. The length of the CDR3 is 12 residues. CDR1 MNHEY and CDR2 SVGEGT come from the germline V gene. The CDR3 region is CASSLRYYEQYF. In DNA, the CDR3 is TGTGCCAGCAGTCTAAGATACTACGAGCAGTACTTC.

This chain uses TRBV19 with TRBJ2-7; D may match TRBD1 or TRBD2 (5 bases each). Looked up from germline, CDR1 is LNHDA and CDR2 is SQIVND (reference sequence). The CDR3 has 17 amino acids. V was trimmed by 0 bases and J by 4 bases, leaving 19 bases between them. CDR3 coding DNA: TGTGCCAGTAGTATAGAAATGTGGGACCACGGGCGGTACGAGCAGTACTTC. This encodes CASSIEMWDHGRYEQYF. Drawing the rest from reference TRBV19 and TRBJ2-7, the complete variable domain is DGGITQSPKYLFRKEGQNVTLSCEQNLNHDAMYWYRQDPGQGLRLIYYSQIVNDFQKGDIAEGYSVSREKKESFPLTVTSAQKNPTAFYLCASSIEMWDHGRYEQYFGPGTRLTVT.

This CDR3 is CATLGQLNEKLFF. The CDR3 coding sequence is TGTGCCACCCTAGGACAGCTCAATGAAAAACTGTTTTTT. The genes are TRBV28 and TRBJ1-4, with D possibly being TRBD1 (6 bases). This CDR3 contains 13 residues. Trimming stripped 10 bases from V and 5 bases from J, with 14 bases between. Germline V gene lookup returns CDR1 MDHEN and CDR2 SYDVKM.

This sequence joins TRBV10-3 and TRBJ2-7; D is possibly TRBD2 (6 bases). This CDR3 is 13 amino acids long. The germline V and J ends were trimmed by 7 bases and 2 bases, with 12 bases remaining between them. In germline, CDR1 is ENHRY, CDR2 SYGVKD. CDR3 in DNA: TGTGCCATCACCCCGGGACTCCCCTACGAGCAGTACTTC. Translated: CAITPGLPYEQYF.

The chain uses TRBV5-1 and TRBJ1-1, with D possibly TRBD1 on 6 matching bases. V was shortened by 1 base and J by 5 bases, with 9 bases between the two germline ends. Germline V gene data show CDR1 as SGHRS and CDR2 as YFSETQ. This CDR3 contains 13 residues. The CDR3 sequence: CASSLRGWTEAFF. The DNA of the CDR3 is TGCGCCAGCAGCTTGAGGGGGTGGACTGAAGCTTTCTTT.